Each of the 15 T cell receptor beta chains below was sequenced from the same sample in a study of T-cell memory formation after mild COVID-19. TCRdb analysed the 5' RACE reads with MiXCR anew, one entry per CDR3 protein. The sample has under 200,000 distinct CDR3 sequences; roughly a third are singletons. The specimen was PBMCs or a T cell subset sorted from them (not recorded which). The receptors here all came from an adult woman who had mild COVID-19 (a few samples of this study predate the infection). Cell type and time point are not known.

This clonotype occurred a few times. The J gene is TRBJ2-7, the V gene TRBV7-9; D tentatively fits TRBD1 or TRBD2 (5 bases each). V lost 6 bases and J 5 bases, leaving 20 bases between the germline ends. The CDR3 runs 15 residues. Germline values: CDR1 SEHNR, CDR2 FQNEAQ (reference sequence). For the CDR3, the DNA is TGTGCCAGCAGGCGCTCCGGGACCGCCTCGGACGAGCAGTACTTC. This translates into CASRRSGTASDEQYF.

The chain joins TRBV24-1 to TRBJ2-1; D is unresolved. This CDR3 has 12 residues. The V end lost 2 bases, the J end lost 10 bases, and 8 bases lay between the germline ends. Germline-derived CDR1 and CDR2 are KGHDR and SFDVKD. The CDR3 sequence: CATSDSTDEQFF. DNA for the CDR3: TGTGCCACCAGTGATTCCACAGACGAGCAGTTCTTC.

This clonotype was counted between two and nine times. The chain recombines TRBV18 with TRBJ2-5; 7 bases are shared with TRBD1. Germline CDR1 is KGHSH and CDR2 is LQKENI. The CDR3 is 14 amino acids. The V segment lost 6 bases and the J segment 5 bases; nucleotides outside the gene matches: 9. This chain's CDR3 is CASSPRGGAETQYF. CDR3 sequence (DNA): TGTGCCAGCTCCCCGAGAGGGGGCGCGGAGACCCAGTACTTC.

This clonotype has just a few counts. The chain is built from TRBV5-1 and TRBJ2-1; TRBD2 aligns across 12 bases. The CDR3 spans 20 residues. Trimming took 0 bases from V and 0 from J; bases not matched to a gene: 10. The V gene's germline CDR1 is SGHRS and CDR2 YFSETQ. CDR3 sequence reads: CASSLAASGGAKSSYNEQFF. Written as DNA, the CDR3 is TGCGCCAGCAGCTTGGCGGCTAGCGGGGGGGCAAAGAGCTCCTACAATGAGCAGTTCTTC.

V gene TRBV29-1 combines with J gene TRBJ1-2, with D tentatively TRBD1 (6 bases). The V end was cut by 7 bases, the J end by 0 bases, with 12 bases between. The CDR3 has 13 amino acids. CDR1 is SQVTM and CDR2 is ANQGSEA in the germline V gene. This CDR3 is CSGEGGSNYGYTF. The CDR3 DNA sequence: TGCAGCGGTGAGGGGGGATCTAACTATGGCTACACCTTC.

This clonotype showed up just a few times. For the CDR3, the DNA is TGTGCCAGCAGCCCCCATCGAGGGAGGGCCCCGGGTGAGCAGTTCTTC. Protein sequence: CASSPHRGRAPGEQFF. The chain recombines TRBV7-9 with TRBJ2-1, with 7 bases aligning to TRBD2. CDR3 length: 16 amino acids. Germline V gene data show CDR1 as SEHNR and CDR2 as FQNEAQ (reference sequence). With 5 bases clipped from V and 9 bases from J, the junction kept 16 bases outside the gene matches. The entire variable domain, with the rest obtained from reference TRBV7-9 and TRBJ2-1, is as follows: DTGVSQNPRHKITKRGQNVTFRCDPISEHNRLYWYRQTLGQGPEFLTYFQNEAQLEKSRLLSDRFSAERPKGSFSTLEIQRTEQGDSAMYLCASSPHRGRAPGEQFFGPGTRLTVL.

This chain connects TRBV5-1 to TRBJ2-1; weak D call: TRBD2 (5 bases). V was shortened by 4 bases and J by 4 bases, with 15 bases between the two germline ends. Germline assignment: CDR1 SGHRS and CDR2 YFSETQ. CDR3 length: 15 amino acids. CDR3 in DNA: TGCGCCAGCAGCCTCGGCCTAGCTGAATACAATGAGCAGTTCTTC. Amino acids: CASSLGLAEYNEQFF.

This chain joins TRBV30 and TRBJ1-1; no clear D gene. Germline assignment: CDR1 GTSNPN and CDR2 SVGIG (reference sequence). This CDR3 comprises 12 residues. Between the trimmed V and J ends, which lost 0 bases and 3 bases, there was a span of 5 bases. The DNA for the CDR3 is TGTGCCTGGAGTGTACTGGACACTGAAGCTTTCTTT. Its translation is CAWSVLDTEAFF.

A few counts support this clonotype. This chain connects TRBV12-3 or TRBV12-4 to TRBJ2-7; TRBD2 is a possible D gene (5 bases). This CDR3 is 15 amino acids long. V lost 8 bases and J lost 4, with 21 bases in between. This CDR3 is CASAGLGLTLYEQYF. The CDR3 DNA follows: TGTGCCAGCGCCGGACTTGGACTCACTCTGTACGAGCAGTACTTC.

The J gene is TRBJ2-7, the V gene TRBV4-2; perhaps D is TRBD1 or TRBD2 (5 bases each). This CDR3 is built from 14 residues. CDR1 LGHNA and CDR2 YNFKEQ come from the germline V gene. Trimming pared 3 bases from V and 5 bases from J, leaving 14 bases between. CDR3 bases: TGTGCCAGCAGCCATCTCCGGGACCGGAACGAGCAGTACTTC. Amino acids: CASSHLRDRNEQYF.

This clonotype appeared a few times. This chain links TRBV7-6 with TRBJ1-4; D is unresolved. With 0 bases removed from V and 8 bases from J, the gap between germline ends came to 13 bases. Germline CDR1 reads SGHVS; CDR2 reads FNYEAQ. This CDR3 region has 15 residues. CDR3 amino acids: CASSLADPGLEKLFF. As DNA, the CDR3 is TGTGCCAGCAGCTTAGCGGACCCAGGTTTGGAAAAACTGTTTTTT.

CDR3 sequence (DNA): TGTGCCAGTAGTATAGTGACAGGGGGTAGCGAGACCCAGTACTTC. Protein product: CASSIVTGGSETQYF. This sequence joins TRBV19 and TRBJ2-5, with TRBD1 identical over 9 bases. Looked up from germline, CDR1 is LNHDA and CDR2 is SQIVND (reference sequence). With 1 base clipped from V and 5 bases from J, the junction kept 5 bases outside the gene matches. The CDR3 is 15 amino acids.

This clonotype was counted a few times. The chain is built from TRBV20-1 and TRBJ2-4; D perhaps matches TRBD2 (5 bases). The V end was cut by 4 bases, the J end by 0 bases, with 13 bases between. Germline CDR1 DFQATT, CDR2 SNEGSKA (reference sequence). The CDR3 contains 15 residues. The CDR3 reads CSAKDPRVAKNIQYF. The CDR3 DNA sequence: TGCAGTGCTAAAGACCCGAGGGTAGCCAAAAACATTCAGTACTTC.

The gene calls are TRBV7-9 and TRBJ2-7; tentatively, D is TRBD1 (7 bases). CDR3 length: 15 residues. CDR1 and CDR2 (germline): SEHNR, FQNEAQ (reference sequence). V lost 1 base, J lost 1 base, and 11 bases lay in between. CDR3 amino acids: CASSLGGTVSYEQYF. The CDR3 DNA follows: TGTGCCAGCAGCTTAGGCGGGACAGTGTCCTACGAGCAGTACTTC.

This clonotype was seen a handful of times. The rearrangement uses TRBV7-2 and TRBJ1-4; no clear D gene. The CDR3 consists of 13 residues. CDR1 SGHTA and CDR2 FQGNSA come from the germline V gene. V shed 5 bases and J shed 5 bases, with 9 bases lying between them. Here the CDR3 DNA reads TGTGCCAGCAGCCCCCGGTCCAATGAAAAACTGTTTTTT. Translation: CASSPRSNEKLFF.